This T cell receptor (beta chain) derives from a study of T cell responses to AZD1222 COVID-19 vaccine. There are 16 residues in the CDR3. V dropped 0 bases and J dropped 0; count of bases not matched to a gene: 2. The germline V gene encodes CDR1 SGHTA and CDR2 FQGNSA. A remark on this clone: Its specificity is unknown.

Study-level results: Sampling that yielded the repertoires occurred only after the peak T cell response.

Data came from immunoSEQ multiplex PCR; TCRdb stores just in-frame clones and leaves some out. The repertoire holds approximately 150,000 clones, with about 90% as singletons. This TCR was sampled from an adult who received the MenACWY meningococcal vaccine as a control. The rearrangement links TRBV7-2 to TRBJ2-3; 8 bases are a match to TRBD2. Sequencing used peripheral blood, obtained 28 days after the second dose of the MenACWY control vaccine. The CDR3 DNA reads as TGTGCCAGCAGCTTAGCGATAGCGGGGAGCACAGATACGCAGTATTTT. Translation gives CASSLAIAGSTDTQYF. Full variable domain (remainder filled in from reference TRBV7-2 and TRBJ2-3): GAGVSQSPSNKVTEKGKDVELRCDPISGHTALYWYRQSLGQGLEFLIYFQGNSAPDKSGLPSDRFSAERTGGSVSTLTIQRTQQEDSAVYLCASSLAIAGSTDTQYFGPGTRLTVL.